A selection of T cell receptor beta chains follows, all from one sample in a study of T cell responses to AZD1222 COVID-19 vaccine. The method was immunoSEQ multiplex PCR; TCRdb's version includes in-frame clones alone and lacks a portion of them. This sample has approximately 110,000 clones, with about nine tenths found just once. The input for sequencing was peripheral blood, taken on day 0 of AZD1222 vaccination. The receptors were sampled from an adult in good health. Both conserved end residues are part of each CDR3. Fields, in order: CDR3 protein, CDR3 DNA, J gene, V gene, clone size, D gene. A D gene is named only where the DNA matches it firmly. Where a row states a size, it is once, few, many or the class of an expanded clone; other rows omit it.

cdr3_aa: CASSKRPGLATEAFF
cdr3_nt: TGTGCCAGTAGTAAAAGACCGGGACTGGCCACTGAAGCTTTCTTT
j_call: TRBJ1-1
v_call: TRBV19
clone_size: .
d_call: .

cdr3_aa: CASSFPGGDRNYGYTF
cdr3_nt: TGTGCCAGCAGTTTCCCAGGGGGAGACAGAAACTATGGCTACACCTTC
j_call: TRBJ1-2
v_call: TRBV28
clone_size: .
d_call: TRBD1

cdr3_aa: CASTPGTGNEKLFF
cdr3_nt: TGCGCCAGCACCCCCGGGACGGGAAATGAAAAACTGTTTTTT
j_call: TRBJ1-4
v_call: TRBV5-1
clone_size: .
d_call: .

cdr3_aa: CASSSSGGQIINGYTF
cdr3_nt: TGTGCCAGCAGTTCATCGGGCGGTCAGATTATAAATGGCTACACCTTC
j_call: TRBJ1-2
v_call: TRBV6-2/TRBV6-3
clone_size: .
d_call: .

cdr3_aa: CASSWDRGPITGELFF
cdr3_nt: TGTGCCAGCAGTTGGGACAGGGGCCCAATCACCGGGGAGCTGTTTTTT
j_call: TRBJ2-2
v_call: TRBV28
clone_size: few
d_call: TRBD1

cdr3_aa: CASSLGNTDTQYF
cdr3_nt: TGTGCCAGCAGTTTAGGGAACACAGATACGCAGTATTTT
j_call: TRBJ2-3
v_call: TRBV12-3/TRBV12-4
clone_size: .
d_call: .

cdr3_aa: CASSPGLKETQYF
cdr3_nt: TGTGCCAGCTCGCCGGGACTTAAAGAGACCCAGTACTTC
j_call: TRBJ2-5
v_call: TRBV18
clone_size: .
d_call: .

cdr3_aa: CASSSRQGSIQETQYF
cdr3_nt: TGTGCCAGCAGCTCCCGACAGGGGTCCATCCAAGAGACCCAGTACTTC
j_call: TRBJ2-5
v_call: TRBV11-2
clone_size: .
d_call: TRBD1

cdr3_aa: CASSFRLDTQYF
cdr3_nt: TGTGCCAGCAGCTTCCGGTTGGATACGCAGTATTTT
j_call: TRBJ2-3
v_call: TRBV7-9
clone_size: .
d_call: .

cdr3_aa: CASSQESKGLAGVYEQYF
cdr3_nt: TGCGCCAGCAGCCAAGAAAGTAAAGGACTAGCGGGAGTTTACGAGCAGTACTTC
j_call: TRBJ2-7
v_call: TRBV4-1
clone_size: .
d_call: TRBD2

cdr3_aa: CASSSRQASNTGELFF
cdr3_nt: TGTGCCAGCAGCTCACGACAGGCCTCGAACACCGGGGAGCTGTTTTTT
j_call: TRBJ2-2
v_call: TRBV7-2
clone_size: .
d_call: .

cdr3_aa: CASSGGAYNSPLHF
cdr3_nt: TGTGCCAGCAGTGGGGGCGCTTATAATTCACCCCTCCACTTT
j_call: TRBJ1-6
v_call: TRBV9
clone_size: .
d_call: .

cdr3_aa: CARSLAHRYHEQFF
cdr3_nt: TGTGCCAGAAGCTTGGCTCACCGGTATCATGAGCAGTTCTTC
j_call: TRBJ2-1
v_call: TRBV5-3
clone_size: once
d_call: .

cdr3_aa: CASSPPPGRGYSEQFF
cdr3_nt: TGTGCCAGCAGCCCCCCCCCAGGGCGAGGTTACAGTGAGCAGTTCTTC
j_call: TRBJ2-1
v_call: TRBV4-2
clone_size: few
d_call: .

cdr3_aa: CASSLGGNRGQIYGYTF
cdr3_nt: TGTGCCAGCAGCCTTGGGGGGAACAGGGGGCAAATCTATGGCTACACCTTC
j_call: TRBJ1-2
v_call: TRBV28
clone_size: .
d_call: TRBD1

cdr3_aa: CASVPGSPNTEAFF
cdr3_nt: .
j_call: TRBJ1-1
v_call: TRBV28
clone_size: .
d_call: .

cdr3_aa: CSVEDPGYQETQYF
cdr3_nt: TGCAGCGTTGAAGATCCCGGGTACCAAGAGACCCAGTACTTC
j_call: TRBJ2-5
v_call: TRBV29-1
clone_size: .
d_call: .

cdr3_aa: CASSQDEGMRNEQFF
cdr3_nt: TGCGCCAGCAGCCAAGATGAGGGAATGAGAAATGAGCAGTTCTTC
j_call: TRBJ2-1
v_call: TRBV4-1
clone_size: .
d_call: .

cdr3_aa: CASSSQGRGAIGYTF
cdr3_nt: TGTGCCAGCAGTTCCCAGGGGCGCGGGGCTATCGGCTACACCTTC
j_call: TRBJ1-2
v_call: TRBV28
clone_size: .
d_call: .

cdr3_aa: CASSLRGSSYNSPLHF
cdr3_nt: TGTGCCAGCAGTTTACGAGGGAGCTCCTATAATTCACCCCTCCACTTT
j_call: TRBJ1-6
v_call: TRBV27
clone_size: .
d_call: .

cdr3_aa: CASNSGNTIYF
cdr3_nt: TGTGCCAGCAACTCTGGAAACACCATATATTTT
j_call: TRBJ1-3
v_call: TRBV28
clone_size: .
d_call: .

cdr3_aa: CASRTQRGTQYF
cdr3_nt: TGTGCCAGCAGGACGCAGAGGGGGACCCAGTACTTC
j_call: TRBJ2-5
v_call: TRBV27
clone_size: .
d_call: .

cdr3_aa: CASSPRGPTEGTQYF
cdr3_nt: TGTGCCAGCAGCCCAAGAGGGCCGACAGAGGGGACCCAGTACTTC
j_call: TRBJ2-5
v_call: TRBV7-2
clone_size: .
d_call: .

cdr3_aa: CASSLVPGLYYGYTF
cdr3_nt: TGTGCCAGCAGCTTGGTCCCAGGGTTGTACTATGGCTACACCTTC
j_call: TRBJ1-2
v_call: TRBV5-4
clone_size: .
d_call: .

cdr3_aa: CASSFSAQTYNEQFF
cdr3_nt: TGTGCCAGCAGCTTTTCCGCTCAGACCTACAATGAGCAGTTCTTC
j_call: TRBJ2-1
v_call: TRBV7-9
clone_size: .
d_call: .

cdr3_aa: CASSGGRADTQYF
cdr3_nt: TGTGCCAGCAGCGGGGGGAGAGCAGATACGCAGTATTTT
j_call: TRBJ2-3
v_call: TRBV11-2
clone_size: .
d_call: .

cdr3_aa: CASSLTPGQTYEQYF
cdr3_nt: TGTGCCAGCAGTCTTACACCGGGACAGACCTACGAGCAGTACTTC
j_call: TRBJ2-7
v_call: TRBV27
clone_size: .
d_call: TRBD1

cdr3_aa: CASSQDFGNTIYF
cdr3_nt: TGTGCCAGCAGCCAAGACTTCGGAAACACCATATATTTT
j_call: TRBJ1-3
v_call: TRBV4-2
clone_size: few
d_call: .

cdr3_aa: CASRGTWGDTIYF
cdr3_nt: TGTGCCAGCAGAGGGACTTGGGGGGACACCATATATTTT
j_call: TRBJ1-3
v_call: TRBV6-5
clone_size: .
d_call: .

cdr3_aa: CASSPAGNENYGYTF
cdr3_nt: TGTGCCAGTAGCCCCGCAGGCAACGAGAACTATGGCTACACCTTC
j_call: TRBJ1-2
v_call: TRBV19
clone_size: .
d_call: .

cdr3_aa: CASRGGSGQPQHF
cdr3_nt: TGTGCCAGCAGGGGAGGGTCGGGTCAGCCCCAGCATTTT
j_call: TRBJ1-5
v_call: TRBV2
clone_size: once
d_call: .

cdr3_aa: CASSKIDTQYF
cdr3_nt: TGTGCCAGCAGCAAAATAGATACGCAGTATTTT
j_call: TRBJ2-3
v_call: TRBV2
clone_size: .
d_call: .

cdr3_aa: CSASGGAGDTQYF
cdr3_nt: TGCAGTGCTAGTGGGGGAGCGGGAGATACGCAGTATTTT
j_call: TRBJ2-3
v_call: TRBV20-1
clone_size: .
d_call: .

cdr3_aa: CASTTWGQGVEQYF
cdr3_nt: TGTGCCAGCACCACGTGGGGACAGGGAGTAGAGCAGTACTTC
j_call: TRBJ2-7
v_call: TRBV6-5
clone_size: .
d_call: TRBD1

cdr3_aa: CASGARPTGGGYTF
cdr3_nt: TGTGCCAGCGGCGCGAGACCGACCGGTGGTGGCTACACCTTC
j_call: TRBJ1-2
v_call: TRBV9
clone_size: .
d_call: .

cdr3_aa: CASSRSDGSTNEKLFF
cdr3_nt: TGTGCCAGCAGCCGATCGGACGGCAGTACTAATGAAAAACTGTTTTTT
j_call: TRBJ1-4
v_call: TRBV3-1/TRBV3-2
clone_size: .
d_call: .

cdr3_aa: CAWSVRRGLYTEAFF
cdr3_nt: TGTGCCTGGAGTGTTCGCAGGGGGCTATACACTGAAGCTTTCTTT
j_call: TRBJ1-1
v_call: TRBV30
clone_size: .
d_call: TRBD1

cdr3_aa: CASSPPALSSYNEQFF
cdr3_nt: TGTGCCAGCTCACCACCCGCATTGAGCTCCTACAATGAGCAGTTCTTC
j_call: TRBJ2-1
v_call: TRBV18
clone_size: .
d_call: .

cdr3_aa: CASSRDRYGYTF
cdr3_nt: TGCGCCAGCAGCAGGGATCGATATGGCTACACCTTC
j_call: TRBJ1-2
v_call: TRBV4-1
clone_size: .
d_call: .

cdr3_aa: CASSLEGSRGEKLFF
cdr3_nt: TGCGCCAGCAGCTTGGAAGGGTCTAGGGGTGAAAAACTGTTTTTT
j_call: TRBJ1-4
v_call: TRBV5-1
clone_size: .
d_call: .

cdr3_aa: CASSFAFQETQYF
cdr3_nt: TGTGCCAGCAGCTTCGCCTTTCAAGAGACCCAGTACTTC
j_call: TRBJ2-5
v_call: TRBV7-9
clone_size: few
d_call: .

cdr3_aa: CASSAPPEAAYNEQFF
cdr3_nt: TGTGCCAGCAGCGCCCCCCCAGAGGCCGCCTACAATGAGCAGTTCTTC
j_call: TRBJ2-1
v_call: TRBV9
clone_size: .
d_call: .

cdr3_aa: CASSSIPPQHF
cdr3_nt: TGTGCCAGCAGCAGCATACCCCCCCAGCATTTT
j_call: TRBJ1-5
v_call: TRBV21-1
clone_size: .
d_call: .

cdr3_aa: CASTQGGSGGSPYSYNEQFF
cdr3_nt: TGTGCCAGTACCCAGGGAGGAAGCGGGGGGTCGCCATACTCCTACAATGAGCAGTTCTTC
j_call: TRBJ2-1
v_call: TRBV19
clone_size: once
d_call: TRBD2

cdr3_aa: CASSTFGGPTSYNEQFF
cdr3_nt: TGTGCCAGTAGCACGTTCGGGGGTCCGACCTCCTACAATGAGCAGTTCTTC
j_call: TRBJ2-1
v_call: TRBV19
clone_size: .
d_call: .

cdr3_aa: CAVGTSGGYNEQFF
cdr3_nt: TGTGCCGTTGGGACTAGCGGGGGCTACAATGAGCAGTTCTTC
j_call: TRBJ2-1
v_call: TRBV6-5
clone_size: .
d_call: TRBD2

cdr3_aa: CASSSDFLPYEQYF
cdr3_nt: TGTGCCAGCAGCTCGGACTTTCTACCCTACGAGCAGTACTTC
j_call: TRBJ2-7
v_call: TRBV6-2/TRBV6-3
clone_size: .
d_call: .

cdr3_aa: CASSPGGDMNTEAFF
cdr3_nt: TGTGCCAGCAGTCCAGGGGGGGACATGAACACTGAAGCTTTCTTT
j_call: TRBJ1-1
v_call: TRBV27
clone_size: .
d_call: TRBD1

cdr3_aa: CAWSRAGNTIYF
cdr3_nt: TGTGCCTGGAGCAGGGCCGGAAACACCATATATTTT
j_call: TRBJ1-3
v_call: TRBV30
clone_size: .
d_call: .

cdr3_aa: CASSDSYYGYTF
cdr3_nt: TGTGCCAGCAGCGACAGTTACTATGGCTACACCTTC
j_call: TRBJ1-2
v_call: TRBV6-5
clone_size: .
d_call: .

cdr3_aa: CASSTTGGGKETQYF
cdr3_nt: TGTGCCAGCTCAACCACGGGAGGCGGGAAAGAGACCCAGTACTTC
j_call: TRBJ2-5
v_call: TRBV18
clone_size: .
d_call: TRBD2

cdr3_aa: CASSPPGTSGGNEQFF
cdr3_nt: TGTGCCAGCAGTCCCCCCGGGACTAGCGGGGGCAATGAGCAGTTCTTC
j_call: TRBJ2-1
v_call: TRBV6-6
clone_size: .
d_call: TRBD2

cdr3_aa: CASSLVGGRETQYF
cdr3_nt: TGCGCCAGCAGCTTGGTCGGGGGGCGAGAGACCCAGTACTTC
j_call: TRBJ2-5
v_call: TRBV5-1
clone_size: .
d_call: .

cdr3_aa: CASSFGGLGSYEQYF
cdr3_nt: TGTGCCAGCAGCTTCGGGGGACTGGGCTCATACGAGCAGTACTTC
j_call: TRBJ2-7
v_call: TRBV5-5
clone_size: .
d_call: .

cdr3_aa: CASTGGGIGQPQHF
cdr3_nt: TGTGCCAGCACCGGGGGTGGGATCGGTCAGCCCCAGCATTTT
j_call: TRBJ1-5
v_call: TRBV6-5
clone_size: .
d_call: .